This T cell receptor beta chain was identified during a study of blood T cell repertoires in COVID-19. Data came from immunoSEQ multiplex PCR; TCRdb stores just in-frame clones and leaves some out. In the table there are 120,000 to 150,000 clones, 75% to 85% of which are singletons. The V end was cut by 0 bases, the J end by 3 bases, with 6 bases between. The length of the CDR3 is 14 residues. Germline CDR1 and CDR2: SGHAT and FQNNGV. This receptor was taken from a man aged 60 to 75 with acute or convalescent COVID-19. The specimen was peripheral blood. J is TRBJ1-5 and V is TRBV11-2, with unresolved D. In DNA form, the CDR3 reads TGTGCCAGCAGCTTAGATCGTAACAATCAGCCCCAGCATTTT. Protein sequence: CASSLDRNNQPQHF.